The 24 T cell receptor beta chains below come from one sample, sequenced in a study of shared clonotypes between healthy human individuals (dated by TCRdb to the early 2020s). CD8 naive samples were CD45RO-negative cells positively selected for CCR7, giving a CD45RA+CCR7+ population that excluded TemRA cells. Libraries were built with the immunoSEQ multiplex PCR assay. TCRdb carries this immuneACCESS record with in-frame sequences only. Its versions omit some clonotypes, under half of them owing to an unresolved V gene in the studies checked, with the rest unexplained. This sample has hundreds of thousands of clones in its table, and 96% of those were observed once. The ten largest clones take up approximately 0.2% of the sample. Sequenced: naive CD8+ T cells sorted from blood. This sample's cell subset or site label indicates: CD45RA+CCR7+. These receptor sequences come from a man aged 30 to 39 in good health.

As for this clone: The sample carries other DNA sequences with the same CDR3. The chain has TRBV6-5 and TRBJ2-3, with 11 bases identical to TRBD2. This CDR3 has 15 amino acids. V lost 5 bases, J lost 0 bases, and 1 base stayed unmatched. Germline CDR1 MNHEY, CDR2 SVGAGI. CDR3 sequence reads: CASSRLAGSTDTQYF. Written as DNA, the CDR3 is TGTGCCAGCAGTCGACTAGCGGGGAGCACAGATACGCAGTATTTT.

This clone has only one observation. The genes are TRBV7-9 and TRBJ2-1; D remains unclear. V was cut by 1 base and J by 0 bases, with 7 bases left in between. Germline CDR1 and CDR2: SEHNR and FQNEAQ (reference sequence). CDR3 length: 15 residues. CDR3 residues: CASSLVESSYNEQFF. As DNA, the CDR3 is TGTGCCAGCAGCTTAGTAGAGAGCTCCTACAATGAGCAGTTCTTC.

As to this clone: The identical CDR3 is also encoded by other nucleotide sequences in the sample. The genes are TRBV28 and TRBJ2-6, with unresolved D. Germline loops: CDR1 MDHEN, CDR2 SYDVKM. This CDR3 is 13 amino acids long. Trimming stripped 5 bases from V and 0 bases from J, with 2 bases between. The CDR3 DNA is TGTGCCAGCAGTCCCTCTGGGGCCAACGTCCTGACTTTC. Its protein product is CASSPSGANVLTF. Filled out from reference TRBV28 and TRBJ2-6, the complete variable domain reads DVKVTQSSRYLVKRTGEKVFLECVQDMDHENMFWYRQDPGLGLRLIYFSYDVKMKEKGDIPEGYSVSREKKERFSLILESASTNQTSMYLCASSPSGANVLTFGAGSRLTVL.

DNA for the CDR3: TGTGCCAGCAGCTTAATTCCCGACAGGAACTACGAGCAGTACTTC. This translates into CASSLIPDRNYEQYF. The chain couples TRBV11-3 to TRBJ2-7; D might be TRBD1 (6 bases). V lost 2 bases to trimming and J lost 3 bases, with 14 bases between them. Germline-derived CDR1 and CDR2 are SGHNT and YENEEA. This CDR3 contains 15 residues.

The V call is TRBV27, the J call TRBJ2-7; D is possibly TRBD1 (6 bases). V was pared by 5 bases and J by 3 bases, with 17 bases between. The CDR3 spans 15 residues. CDR1 is MNHEY and CDR2 is SMNVEV in the germline V gene (reference sequence). CDR3 in DNA: TGTGCCAGCAGTCTGGAAGGGACACTTGGCTACGAGCAGTACTTC. Protein sequence: CASSLEGTLGYEQYF.

The V and J genes are TRBV19 and TRBJ1-2; D not resolved. This CDR3 region has 11 residues. Germline V lookup: CDR1 LNHDA, CDR2 SQIVND (reference sequence). V was cut by 3 bases and J by 1 base, with 0 bases left in between. The CDR3 here is CASSINYGYTF. Written as DNA, the CDR3 is TGTGCCAGTAGTATTAACTATGGCTACACCTTC.

The chain carries TRBV29-1 and TRBJ2-3; D is perhaps TRBD2 (6 bases). The CDR3 runs 12 residues. Germline V lookup: CDR1 SQVTM, CDR2 ANQGSEA. The ends were cut back, 5 bases at V and 7 bases at J, with 13 bases in the middle. The CDR3 protein is CSVPRGGHTQYF. In nucleotides, the CDR3 is TGCAGCGTTCCCCGGGGAGGACATACGCAGTATTTT.

This chain links TRBV5-4 with TRBJ2-6, with 7 bases matching TRBD2. Germline V gene lookup returns CDR1 SGHNT and CDR2 YYREEE (reference sequence). After removal of 2 bases from V and 1 base from J, the junction contained 6 bases not matched to a gene. This CDR3 spans 17 amino acids. CDR3 protein: CASSFGAGRSGANVLTF. Here the CDR3 DNA reads TGTGCCAGCAGCTTCGGAGCGGGGCGTTCTGGGGCCAACGTCCTGACTTTC.

The chain joins TRBV13 to TRBJ2-7; 10 bases are a match to TRBD2. Germline lookup yields CDR1 PRHDT and CDR2 FYEKMQ (reference sequence). The CDR3 is 15 amino acids. V lost 5 bases to trimming and J lost 4 bases; unmatched junction nucleotides: 8. In nucleotides, the CDR3 is TGTGCCAGCAGCCCGGCTAGCGGGAGAATGTACGAGCAGTACTTC. This translates into CASSPASGRMYEQYF.

The V call is TRBV6-1, the J call TRBJ2-1; weak D call: TRBD1 (5 bases). The V end was cut by 4 bases, the J end by 4 bases, with 11 bases between. The CDR3 extends over 14 amino acids. Looked up from germline, CDR1 is MNHNS and CDR2 is SASEGT. Written as DNA, the CDR3 is TGTGCCAGCAGTGGTTTGACAGCATACAATGAGCAGTTCTTC. Translating it yields CASSGLTAYNEQFF.

The V gene is TRBV27, the J gene TRBJ2-7; D possibly corresponds to TRBD2 (6 bases). V lost 3 bases, J lost 3 bases, and 21 bases lay in between. Germline CDR1 MNHEY, CDR2 SMNVEV (reference sequence). The CDR3 totals 17 residues. The CDR3 nucleotides are TGTGCCAGCAGTTTTGTTGGAGGGTTTGGACTTGACTACGAGCAGTACTTC. Residues: CASSFVGGFGLDYEQYF.

This chain uses TRBV21-1 with TRBJ2-5. TRBV21-1 is classified as a pseudogene. The CDR3 is made up of 13 amino acids. Here the CDR3 DNA reads TGTGCCAGCAGCAAAAACCGGGGCCCCACCCAGTACTTC. Encoded protein: CASSKNRGPTQYF.

The CDR3 region is CASVSRLAAYNEQFF. As DNA, the CDR3 is TGTGCCAGCGTATCACGACTAGCGGCTTACAATGAGCAGTTCTTC. This chain uses TRBV28 with TRBJ2-1; 9 bases fit TRBD2. In germline, CDR1 is MDHEN, CDR2 SYDVKM. With 8 bases clipped from V and 4 bases from J, the junction kept 9 bases outside the gene matches. The CDR3 contains 15 residues.

The chain employs TRBV19 and TRBJ2-3, with D possibly being TRBD2 (5 bases). CDR1 and CDR2 (germline): LNHDA, SQIVND (reference sequence). CDR3 length: 18 residues. V was clipped by 7 bases and J by 2 bases, with 25 bases between them. The CDR3, as DNA: TGTGCCAGTACTTCCCGGTGGACTGAGGTCCCCCTCACAGATACGCAGTATTTT. Translation: CASTSRWTEVPLTDTQYF.

The chain is built from TRBV7-6 and TRBJ2-7; D ambiguous. In germline, CDR1 is SGHVS, CDR2 FNYEAQ. CDR3 size: 14 residues. The V end lost 1 base, the J end lost 8 bases, and 15 bases lay between the germline ends. The CDR3 loop reads CASSLDDSPGKQYF. The CDR3 region has the DNA TGTGCCAGCAGCTTAGATGACTCCCCGGGCAAGCAGTACTTC.

Comments on this clone: This specimen includes other DNA sequences encoding the same CDR3. The chain joins TRBV6-5 to TRBJ2-2, with D unresolved. CDR3 size: 12 residues. Germline V gene lookup returns CDR1 MNHEY and CDR2 SVGAGI. V was cut by 6 bases and J by 2 bases, with 4 bases left in between. CDR3 bases: TGTGCCAGCAGCCCAAACACCGGGGAGCTGTTTTTT. This sequence encodes CASSPNTGELFF.

This clone was recorded a few times. V and J are TRBV19 and TRBJ1-1; no clear D gene. The CDR3 covers 13 residues. CDR1 LNHDA and CDR2 SQIVND come from the germline V gene (reference sequence). Trimming left V 3 bases short and J 1 base short, with 6 bases between. The CDR3 DNA reads as TGTGCCAGTAGTATTTCAGCGAACACTGAAGCTTTCTTT. It encodes CASSISANTEAFF. Variable domain in full (rest from reference TRBV19 and TRBJ1-1): DGGITQSPKYLFRKEGQNVTLSCEQNLNHDAMYWYRQDPGQGLRLIYYSQIVNDFQKGDIAEGYSVSREKKESFPLTVTSAQKNPTAFYLCASSISANTEAFFGQGTRLTVV.

V gene TRBV7-9 combines with J gene TRBJ2-5; 8 nucleotides align to TRBD2. From germline, CDR1 is SEHNR and CDR2 FQNEAQ (reference sequence). V was pared by 5 bases and J by 2 bases, with 4 bases of the junction left unmatched. The CDR3 spans 14 residues. The CDR3 DNA reads as TGTGCCAGCAGCCGGGGGGGCCTTCAAGAGACCCAGTACTTC. Its translation: CASSRGGLQETQYF.

V and J are TRBV11-1 and TRBJ2-7; possibly TRBD1 for D (5 bases). The V end lost 1 base, the J end lost 0 bases, and 22 bases lay between the germline ends. This CDR3 has 19 residues. Germline loops: CDR1 SGHAT, CDR2 FQDESV (reference sequence). DNA of the CDR3: TGTGCCAGCAGCTTAGGCGTGGTGATGGCAGGGCTGAGCTCCTACGAGCAGTACTTC. It is translated as CASSLGVVMAGLSSYEQYF.

The chain joins TRBV10-1 to TRBJ2-1; 15 nucleotides match TRBD2. V lost 2 bases and J lost 6; bases outside the gene matches: 5. The CDR3 extends over 17 amino acids. CDR1 and CDR2 (germline): WNHNN, SYGVQD (reference sequence). The CDR3 coding sequence is TGCGCCAGCAGTGAGGTAGGACTAGCGGGAGGGGGCAATGAGCAGTTCTTC. Amino acids: CASSEVGLAGGGNEQFF.

The chain joins TRBV4-2 to TRBJ2-1; TRBD1 agrees at 7 bases. V dropped 3 bases and J dropped 6; count of bases not matched to a gene: 11. The CDR3 extends over 16 amino acids. CDR1 and CDR2 (germline): LGHNA, YNFKEQ. CDR3 protein: CASSQTTGANTNEQFF. In DNA form, the CDR3 reads TGTGCCAGCAGCCAGACCACAGGGGCCAATACCAATGAGCAGTTCTTC.

Comments on this clone: The same CDR3 is also encoded by other DNA sequences in this sample. The CDR3 DNA reads TGTGCCAGCAGCTTAGGGACCAATCAGCCCCAGCATTTT. It yields the protein CASSLGTNQPQHF. The V and J genes are TRBV7-6 and TRBJ1-5; no firm D call. Germline lookup yields CDR1 SGHVS and CDR2 FNYEAQ. The V end lost 1 base, the J end lost 3 bases, and 4 bases lay between the germline ends. The CDR3 length is 13 residues.

The chain links TRBV20-1 to TRBJ2-7; D call uncertain. V was trimmed by 6 bases and J by 2 bases, leaving 8 bases between them. Germline CDR1 DFQATT, CDR2 SNEGSKA (reference sequence). The CDR3 consists of 11 residues. For the CDR3, the DNA is TGCAGTGCCTATAAGCCCTACGAGCAGTACTTC. It yields the protein CSAYKPYEQYF.

V usage is TRBV5-4 and J usage is TRBJ2-2; D not certain. In germline, CDR1 is SGHNT, CDR2 YYREEE (reference sequence). The ends were cut back, 6 bases at V and 3 bases at J, with 6 bases in the middle. CDR3 length: 12 amino acids. CDR3 sequence (DNA): TGTGCCAGCATCAGCCACACCGGGGAGCTGTTTTTT. This gives the protein CASISHTGELFF.